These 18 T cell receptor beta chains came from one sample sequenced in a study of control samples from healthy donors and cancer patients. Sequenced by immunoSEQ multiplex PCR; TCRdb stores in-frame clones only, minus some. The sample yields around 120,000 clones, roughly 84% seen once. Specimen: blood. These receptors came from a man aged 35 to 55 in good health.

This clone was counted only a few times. Here the CDR3 DNA reads TGTGCCAGCTCACCATTGGCAACTAATGAAAAACTGTTTTTT. Protein: CASSPLATNEKLFF. The rearrangement uses TRBV18 and TRBJ1-4, with D uncertain. There are 14 residues in the CDR3. V was pared by 2 bases and J by 0 bases, with 4 bases between. CDR1 and CDR2 (germline): KGHSH, LQKENI.

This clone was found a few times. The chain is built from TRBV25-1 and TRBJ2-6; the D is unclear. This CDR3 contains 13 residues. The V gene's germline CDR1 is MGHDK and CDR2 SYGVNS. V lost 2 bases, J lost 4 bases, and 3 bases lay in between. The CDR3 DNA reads TGTGCCAGCAGTGAACCCGGGGCCAACGTCCTGACTTTC. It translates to CASSEPGANVLTF.

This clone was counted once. CDR3 sequence: CASSSLGGPQETQYF. The CDR3 nucleotides are TGCGCCAGCAGCTCACTCGGGGGGCCCCAAGAGACCCAGTACTTC. The chain couples TRBV5-1 to TRBJ2-5, with D tentatively TRBD2 (7 bases). Germline V lookup: CDR1 SGHRS, CDR2 YFSETQ. This CDR3 region has 15 residues. The ends were cut back, 3 bases at V and 1 base at J, with 13 bases in the middle.

The CDR3 reads CASSQFWEDGYTF. CDR3 in DNA: TGTGCCAGCAGCCAATTCTGGGAGGATGGCTACACCTTC. The chain joins TRBV14 to TRBJ1-2; D remains ambiguous. The CDR3 consists of 13 residues. V was shortened by 2 bases and J by 6 bases, with 10 bases between the two germline ends. Per the germline V gene, CDR1 is SGHDN and CDR2 is FVKESK.

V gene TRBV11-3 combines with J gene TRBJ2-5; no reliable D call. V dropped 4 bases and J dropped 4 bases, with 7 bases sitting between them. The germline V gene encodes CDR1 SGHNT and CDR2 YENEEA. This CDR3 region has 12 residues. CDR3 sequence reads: CASSYSGETQYF. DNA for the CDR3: TGTGCCAGCAGCTACTCAGGAGAGACCCAGTACTTC.

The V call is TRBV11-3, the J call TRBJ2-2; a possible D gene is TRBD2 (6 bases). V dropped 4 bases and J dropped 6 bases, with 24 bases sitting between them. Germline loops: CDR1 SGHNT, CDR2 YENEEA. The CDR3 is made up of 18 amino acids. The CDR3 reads CASSSHRGARRAPGELFF. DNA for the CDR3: TGTGCCAGCAGCTCCCACCGCGGGGCCAGAAGGGCCCCCGGGGAGCTGTTTTTT.

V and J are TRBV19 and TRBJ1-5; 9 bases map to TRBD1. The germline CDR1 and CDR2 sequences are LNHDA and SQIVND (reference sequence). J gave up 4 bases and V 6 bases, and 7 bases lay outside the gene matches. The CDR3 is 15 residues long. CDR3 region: CASSGRDRANQPQHF. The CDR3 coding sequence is TGTGCCAGTAGCGGCCGGGACAGGGCAAATCAGCCCCAGCATTTT. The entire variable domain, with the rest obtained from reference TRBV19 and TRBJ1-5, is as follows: DGGITQSPKYLFRKEGQNVTLSCEQNLNHDAMYWYRQDPGQGLRLIYYSQIVNDFQKGDIAEGYSVSREKKESFPLTVTSAQKNPTAFYLCASSGRDRANQPQHFGDGTRLSIL.

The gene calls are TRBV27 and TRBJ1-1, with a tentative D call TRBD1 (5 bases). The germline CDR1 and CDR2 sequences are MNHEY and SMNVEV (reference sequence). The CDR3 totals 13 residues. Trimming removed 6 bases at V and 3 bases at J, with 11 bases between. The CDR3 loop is CASSEGTYTEAFF. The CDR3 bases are TGTGCCAGCAGCGAAGGGACCTACACTGAAGCTTTCTTT.

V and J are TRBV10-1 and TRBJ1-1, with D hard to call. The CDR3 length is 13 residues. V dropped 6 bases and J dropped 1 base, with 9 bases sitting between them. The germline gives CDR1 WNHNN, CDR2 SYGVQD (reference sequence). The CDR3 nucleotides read TGCGCCAGCAGCGACAACAAGAACACTGAAGCTTTCTTT. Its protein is CASSDNKNTEAFF.

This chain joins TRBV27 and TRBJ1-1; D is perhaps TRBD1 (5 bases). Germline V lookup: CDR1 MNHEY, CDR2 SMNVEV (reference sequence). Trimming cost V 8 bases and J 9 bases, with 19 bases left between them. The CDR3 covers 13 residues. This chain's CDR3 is CASGSYWGDQAFF. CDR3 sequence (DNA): TGTGCCAGCGGATCCTACTGGGGGGATCAAGCTTTCTTT.

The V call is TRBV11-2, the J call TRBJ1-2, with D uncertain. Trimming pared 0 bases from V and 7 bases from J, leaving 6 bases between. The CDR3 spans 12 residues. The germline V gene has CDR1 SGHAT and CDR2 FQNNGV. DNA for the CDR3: TGTGCCAGCAGCTTAGATCCCGGTGGCTACACCTTC. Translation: CASSLDPGGYTF.

The chain's CDR3 is CASSPGTSGGVETQYF. Here the CDR3 DNA reads TGCGCCAGCAGCCCGGGGACTAGCGGGGGAGTAGAGACCCAGTACTTC. This chain uses TRBV5-1 with TRBJ2-5; TRBD2 agrees at 14 bases. Germline V lookup: CDR1 SGHRS, CDR2 YFSETQ. The CDR3 sequence is 16 residues long. Trimming took 4 bases from V and 4 from J; bases not matched to a gene: 6.

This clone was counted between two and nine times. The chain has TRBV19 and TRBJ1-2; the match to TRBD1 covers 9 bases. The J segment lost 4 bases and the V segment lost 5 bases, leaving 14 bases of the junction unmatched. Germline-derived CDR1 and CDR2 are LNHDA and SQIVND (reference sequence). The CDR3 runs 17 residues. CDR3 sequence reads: CASSPWTGAGLSYGYTF. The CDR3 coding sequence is TGTGCCAGTAGTCCATGGACAGGGGCTGGCCTTTCCTATGGCTACACCTTC.

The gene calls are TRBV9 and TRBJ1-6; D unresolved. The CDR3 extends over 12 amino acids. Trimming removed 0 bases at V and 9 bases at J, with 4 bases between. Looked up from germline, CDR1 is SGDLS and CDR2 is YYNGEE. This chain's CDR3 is CASSVGGSPLHF. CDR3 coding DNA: TGTGCCAGCAGCGTAGGTGGTTCACCCCTCCACTTT.

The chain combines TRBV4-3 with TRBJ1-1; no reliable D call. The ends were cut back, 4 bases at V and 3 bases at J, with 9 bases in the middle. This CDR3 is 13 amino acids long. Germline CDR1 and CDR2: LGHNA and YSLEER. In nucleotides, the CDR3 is TGCGCCAGCAGCCGAATAGGGTACACTGAAGCTTTCTTT. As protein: CASSRIGYTEAFF.

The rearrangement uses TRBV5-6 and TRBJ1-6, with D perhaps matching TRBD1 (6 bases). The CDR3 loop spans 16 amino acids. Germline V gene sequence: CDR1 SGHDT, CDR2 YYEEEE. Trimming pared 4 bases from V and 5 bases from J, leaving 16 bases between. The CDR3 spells CASSLNGQTNNSPLHF. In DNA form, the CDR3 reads TGTGCCAGCAGCCTTAACGGACAGACTAATAATTCACCCCTCCACTTT. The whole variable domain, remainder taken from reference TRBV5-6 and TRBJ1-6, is DAGVTQSPTHLIKTRGQQVTLRCSPKSGHDTVSWYQQALGQGPQFIFQYYEEEERQRGNFPDRFSGHQFPNYSSELNVNALLLGDSALYLCASSLNGQTNNSPLHFGNGTRLTVT.

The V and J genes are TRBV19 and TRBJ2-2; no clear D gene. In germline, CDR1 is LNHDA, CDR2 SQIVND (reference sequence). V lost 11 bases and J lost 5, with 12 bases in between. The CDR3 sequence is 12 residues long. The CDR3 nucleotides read TGTGCCTGTACCGGAAGGACCGGGGAGCTGTTTTTT. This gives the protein CACTGRTGELFF.

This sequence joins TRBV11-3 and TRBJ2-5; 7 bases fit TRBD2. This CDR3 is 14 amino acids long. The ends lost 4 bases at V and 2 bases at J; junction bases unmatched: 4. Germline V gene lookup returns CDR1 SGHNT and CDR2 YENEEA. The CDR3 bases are TGTGCCAGCAGCTCATACGGGGGGCAAGAGACCCAGTACTTC. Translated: CASSSYGGQETQYF.